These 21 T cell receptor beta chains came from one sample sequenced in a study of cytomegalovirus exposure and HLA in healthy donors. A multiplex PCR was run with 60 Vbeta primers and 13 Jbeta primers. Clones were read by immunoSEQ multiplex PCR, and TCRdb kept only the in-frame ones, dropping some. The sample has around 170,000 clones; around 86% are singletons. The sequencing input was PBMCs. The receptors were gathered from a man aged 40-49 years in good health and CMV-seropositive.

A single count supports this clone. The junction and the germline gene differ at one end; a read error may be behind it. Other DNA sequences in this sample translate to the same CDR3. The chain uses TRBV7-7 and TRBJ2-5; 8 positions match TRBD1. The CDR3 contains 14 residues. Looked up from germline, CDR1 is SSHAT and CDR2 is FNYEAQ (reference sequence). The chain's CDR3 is CASSLTGGQETQYF. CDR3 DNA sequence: TGTGCTAGCAGCCTAACAGGGGGCCAAGAGACCCAGTACTTC.

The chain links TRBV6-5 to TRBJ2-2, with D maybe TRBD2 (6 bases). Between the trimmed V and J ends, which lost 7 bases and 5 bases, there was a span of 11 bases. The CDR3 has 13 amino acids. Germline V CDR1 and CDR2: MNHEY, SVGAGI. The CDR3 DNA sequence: TGTGCCAGCACCCCGGGGGTGACCGGGGAGCTGTTTTTT. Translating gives CASTPGVTGELFF.

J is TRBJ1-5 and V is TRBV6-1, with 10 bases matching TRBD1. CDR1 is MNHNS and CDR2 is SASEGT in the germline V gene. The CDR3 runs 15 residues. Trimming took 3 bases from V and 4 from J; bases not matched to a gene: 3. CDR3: CASSETGGGNQPQHF. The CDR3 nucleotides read TGTGCCAGCAGTGAGACAGGGGGCGGGAATCAGCCCCAGCATTTT.

CDR3: CASSVEPLSTDTQYF. DNA of the CDR3: TGTGCCAGCAGCGTAGAGCCCCTCTCCACAGATACGCAGTATTTT. This chain links TRBV9 with TRBJ2-3, with D hard to call. CDR3 size: 15 residues. V lost 0 bases and J lost 2, with 10 bases in between. CDR1 and CDR2 (germline): SGDLS, YYNGEE.

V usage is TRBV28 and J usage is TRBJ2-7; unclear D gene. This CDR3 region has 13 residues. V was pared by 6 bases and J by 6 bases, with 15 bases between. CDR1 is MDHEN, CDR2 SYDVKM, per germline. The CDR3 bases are TGTGCCAGCAGGCCTCCCGTTGGCCTCGAGCAGTACTTC. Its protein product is CASRPPVGLEQYF.

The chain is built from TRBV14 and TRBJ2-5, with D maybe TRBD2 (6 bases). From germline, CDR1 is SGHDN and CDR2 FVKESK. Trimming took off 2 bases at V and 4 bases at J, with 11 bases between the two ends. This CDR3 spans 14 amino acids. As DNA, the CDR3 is TGTGCCAGCAGCCAATATGGGCGGGGAGAGACCCAGTACTTC. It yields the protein CASSQYGRGETQYF.

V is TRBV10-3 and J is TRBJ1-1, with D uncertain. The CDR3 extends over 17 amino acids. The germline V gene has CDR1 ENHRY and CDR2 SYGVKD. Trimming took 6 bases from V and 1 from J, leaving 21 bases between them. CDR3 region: CAIRSGRLREGNTEAFF. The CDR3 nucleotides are TGTGCCATCAGAAGCGGGCGACTTAGGGAGGGGAACACTGAAGCTTTCTTT.

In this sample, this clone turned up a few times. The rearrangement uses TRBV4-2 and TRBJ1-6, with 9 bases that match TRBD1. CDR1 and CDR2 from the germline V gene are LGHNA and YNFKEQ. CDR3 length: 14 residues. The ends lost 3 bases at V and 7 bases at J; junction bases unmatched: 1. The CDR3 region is CASSQGQGNSPLHF. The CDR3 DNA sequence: TGTGCCAGCAGCCAGGGACAGGGAAATTCACCCCTCCACTTT.

CDR3 loop: CASRLWGPTNEKLFF. The CDR3 DNA is TGTGCCAGCCGGCTTTGGGGGCCGACTAATGAAAAACTGTTTTTT. The genes are TRBV2 and TRBJ1-4; D is perhaps TRBD1 (6 bases). The CDR3 length is 15 residues. Trimming cost V 8 bases and J 2 bases, with 15 bases left between them. Germline V lookup: CDR1 SNHLY, CDR2 FYNNEI.

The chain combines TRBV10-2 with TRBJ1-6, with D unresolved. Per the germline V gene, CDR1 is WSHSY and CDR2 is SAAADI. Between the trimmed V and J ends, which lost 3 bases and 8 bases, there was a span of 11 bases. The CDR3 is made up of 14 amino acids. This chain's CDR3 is CASSELGSDSPLHF. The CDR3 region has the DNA TGCGCCAGCAGTGAACTAGGGAGTGATTCACCCCTCCACTTT.

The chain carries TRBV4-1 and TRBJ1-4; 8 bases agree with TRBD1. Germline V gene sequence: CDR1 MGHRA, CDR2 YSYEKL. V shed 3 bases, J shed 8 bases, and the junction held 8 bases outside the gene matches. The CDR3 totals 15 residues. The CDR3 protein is CASSQIWTGQEKLFF. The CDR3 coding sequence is TGCGCCAGCAGCCAGATTTGGACAGGGCAAGAAAAACTGTTTTTT.

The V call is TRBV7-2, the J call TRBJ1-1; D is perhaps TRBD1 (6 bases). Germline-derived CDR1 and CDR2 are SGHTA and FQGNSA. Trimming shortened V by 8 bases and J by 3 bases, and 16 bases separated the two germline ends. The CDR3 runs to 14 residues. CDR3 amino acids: CASFGGGLDTEAFF. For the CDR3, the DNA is TGTGCCAGCTTTGGGGGGGGGCTCGACACTGAAGCTTTCTTT.

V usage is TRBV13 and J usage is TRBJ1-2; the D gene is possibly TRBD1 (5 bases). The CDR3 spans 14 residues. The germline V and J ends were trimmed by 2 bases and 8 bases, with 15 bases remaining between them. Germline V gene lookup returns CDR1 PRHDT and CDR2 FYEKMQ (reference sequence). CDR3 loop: CASSLLQGWWGYTF. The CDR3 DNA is TGTGCCAGCAGCTTACTCCAGGGTTGGTGGGGCTACACCTTC. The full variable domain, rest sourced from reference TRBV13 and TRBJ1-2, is AAGVIQSPRHLIKEKRETATLKCYPIPRHDTVYWYQQGPGQDPQFLISFYEKMQSDKGSIPDRFSAQQFSDYHSELNMSSLELGDSALYFCASSLLQGWWGYTFGSGTRLTVV.

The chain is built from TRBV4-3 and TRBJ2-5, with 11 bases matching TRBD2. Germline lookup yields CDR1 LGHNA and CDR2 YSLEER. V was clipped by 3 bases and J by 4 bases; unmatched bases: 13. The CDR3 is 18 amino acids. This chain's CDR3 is CASSQTLAGGPPRETQYF. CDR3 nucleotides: TGCGCCAGCAGCCAGACCTTAGCGGGGGGGCCACCGAGAGAGACCCAGTACTTC.

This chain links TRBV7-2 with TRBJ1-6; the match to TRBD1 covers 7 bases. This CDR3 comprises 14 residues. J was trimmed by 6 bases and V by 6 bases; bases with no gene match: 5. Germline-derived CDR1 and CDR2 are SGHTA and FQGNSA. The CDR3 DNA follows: TGTGCCAGCAGACCAGACAGGGTTAATTCACCCCTCCACTTT. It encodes CASRPDRVNSPLHF.

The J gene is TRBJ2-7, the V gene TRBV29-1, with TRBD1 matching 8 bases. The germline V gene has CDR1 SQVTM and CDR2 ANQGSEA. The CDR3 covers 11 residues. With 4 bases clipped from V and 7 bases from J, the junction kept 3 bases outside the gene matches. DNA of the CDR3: TGCAGCGTTGGGACAGGGCGGGAGCAGTACTTC. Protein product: CSVGTGREQYF.

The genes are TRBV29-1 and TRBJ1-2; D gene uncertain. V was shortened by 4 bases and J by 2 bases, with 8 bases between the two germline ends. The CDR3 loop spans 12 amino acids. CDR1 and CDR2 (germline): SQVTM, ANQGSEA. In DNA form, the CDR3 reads TGCAGCGTTGCAACAACAAACTATGGCTACACCTTC. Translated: CSVATTNYGYTF. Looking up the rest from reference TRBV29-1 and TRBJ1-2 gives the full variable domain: SAVISQKPSRDICQRGTSLTIQCQVDSQVTMMFWYRQQPGQSLTLIATANQGSEATYESGFVIDKFPISRPNLTFSTLTVSNMSPEDSSIYLCSVATTNYGYTFGSGTRLTVV.

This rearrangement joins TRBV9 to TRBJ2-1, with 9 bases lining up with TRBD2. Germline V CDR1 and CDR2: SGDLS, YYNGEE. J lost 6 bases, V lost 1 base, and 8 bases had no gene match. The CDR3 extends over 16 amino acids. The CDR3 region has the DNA TGTGCCAGCAGCGTATTCGGGAGCGGGGGGCCCAATGAGCAGTTCTTC. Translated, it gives CASSVFGSGGPNEQFF.

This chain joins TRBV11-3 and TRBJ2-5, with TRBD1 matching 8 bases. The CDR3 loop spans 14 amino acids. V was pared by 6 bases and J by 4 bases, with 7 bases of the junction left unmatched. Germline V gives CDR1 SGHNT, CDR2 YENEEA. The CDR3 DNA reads TGTGCCAGCAGTTCAGGGGGCGGCTTAGAGACCCAGTACTTC. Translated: CASSSGGGLETQYF.

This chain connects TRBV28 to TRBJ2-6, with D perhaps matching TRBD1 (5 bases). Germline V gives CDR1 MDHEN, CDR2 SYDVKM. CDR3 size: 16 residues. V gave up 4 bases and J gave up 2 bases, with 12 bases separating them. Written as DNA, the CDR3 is TGTGCCAGCAGTTCTGGGGCGTCCGCTGGGGCCAACGTCCTGACTTTC. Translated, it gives CASSSGASAGANVLTF. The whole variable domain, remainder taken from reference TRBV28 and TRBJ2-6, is DVKVTQSSRYLVKRTGEKVFLECVQDMDHENMFWYRQDPGLGLRLIYFSYDVKMKEKGDIPEGYSVSREKKERFSLILESASTNQTSMYLCASSSGASAGANVLTFGAGSRLTVL.

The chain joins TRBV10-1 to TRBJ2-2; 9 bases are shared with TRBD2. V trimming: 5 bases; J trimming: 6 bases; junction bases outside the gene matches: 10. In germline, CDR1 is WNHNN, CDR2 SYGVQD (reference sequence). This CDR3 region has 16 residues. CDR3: CASSHTVRGGPGELFF. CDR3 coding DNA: TGCGCCAGCAGTCACACCGTGCGGGGGGGCCCCGGGGAGCTGTTTTTT.